The rows below give T cell receptor beta chains drawn from one sample of a study of vaccination and CD4 T cells after COVID-19. TCRdb analysed the PCR reads with MiXCR anew, one entry per CDR3 protein. The table has more than 2,500 distinct CDR3 sequences, around 54% seen once. Their specific antigens are unknown. The source material was CD4+ T cells from blood, cultured in vitro. All receptors come from a human donor who had recovered from COVID-19. CDR3s include the opening cysteine and the closing phenylalanine or tryptophan. A D gene is named only where the DNA matches it firmly. The size entry is marked missing in some rows and otherwise reads once, few, many or a size class.

v_gene	j_gene	d_gene	abundance	CDR3aa	CDR3nt
TRBV5-1	TRBJ2-5	TRBD2	.	CASRLGGTTSGGQETQYF	TGCGCCAGCAGGCTAGGGGGGACCACTAGCGGGGGCCAAGAGACCCAGTACTTC
TRBV7-3	TRBJ2-1	TRBD2	.	CASSKGLERTDEQFF	TGTGCCAGCAGCAAGGGACTAGAGAGGACCGATGAGCAGTTCTTC
TRBV24-1	TRBJ2-7	.	.	CATNQGKHEQYF	TGTGCCACCAATCAGGGGAAGCACGAGCAGTACTTC
TRBV7-3	TRBJ1-3	.	.	CASSPNSGNTIYF	TGTGCCAGCAGCCCAAACTCTGGAAACACCATATATTTT
TRBV7-2	TRBJ2-7	.	few	CASSYEVRTSYEQYF	TGTGCCAGCAGCTATGAAGTGAGGACAAGCTACGAGCAGTACTTC
TRBV12-3/TRBV12-4	TRBJ1-1	.	.	CASSWGQVGTEAFF	TGTGCCAGCAGTTGGGGGCAGGTGGGAACTGAAGCTTTCTTT
TRBV20-1	TRBJ1-2	TRBD1	large	CSARGQGNYGYTF	TGCAGTGCTAGGGGACAGGGGAACTATGGCTACACCTTC
TRBV2	TRBJ2-7	TRBD1	few	CASGTGDFTYEQYF	TGTGCCAGCGGAACAGGGGATTTCACCTACGAGCAGTACTTC
TRBV11-2	TRBJ2-7	.	.	CASSPQGGTREQYF	TGTGCCAGCAGCCCCCAGGGGGGGACCCGCGAGCAGTACTTC
TRBV7-7	TRBJ2-5	.	.	CASSLGGQETQYF	TGTGCTAGCAGCTTAGGCGGACAAGAGACCCAGTACTTC
TRBV5-5	TRBJ2-7	.	.	CASSLQGRTYEQYF	TGTGCCAGCAGCTTGCAGGGTCGAACGTACGAGCAGTACTTC
TRBV19	TRBJ1-6	.	.	CASSEGLGSPLRF	TGTGCCAGTAGCGAGGGTTTAGGTTCACCCCTCCGCTTT
TRBV20-1	TRBJ1-2	.	.	CSARRDSQNYGYTF	TGCAGTGCTCGCCGGGATAGTCAGAACTATGGCTACACCTTC
TRBV12-3/TRBV12-4	TRBJ2-3	TRBD2	.	CASSFASGSDTDTQYF	TGTGCCAGCAGTTTTGCTAGCGGGAGTGATACAGATACGCAGTATTTT
TRBV28	TRBJ1-2	.	few	CASSLGSYGYTF	TGTGCCAGCAGTTTGGGCAGCTATGGCTACACCTTC
TRBV11-2	TRBJ2-1	.	hyperexpanded	CASSETLGGEQFF	TGTGCCAGCAGCGAGACACTCGGTGGTGAGCAGTTCTTC
TRBV7-3	TRBJ2-5	.	medium-sized	CASSPRHGVETQYF	TGTGCCAGCAGTCCTAGGCACGGCGTGGAGACCCAGTACTTC
TRBV2	TRBJ1-4	.	.	CASRVHDLNEKLFF	TGTGCCAGCAGGGTACACGACCTCAATGAAAAACTGTTTTTT
TRBV7-3	TRBJ2-1	.	.	CASSPQPGEQFF	TGTGCCAGCAGCCCACAGCCGGGTGAGCAGTTCTTC
TRBV11-3	TRBJ2-1	.	.	CASSLELYTGPYNEQFF	TGTGCCAGCAGCTTAGAACTCTATACAGGCCCCTACAATGAGCAGTTCTTC
TRBV6-1	TRBJ2-1	TRBD1	.	CASSEGDRGIDEQFF	TGCGCCAGCAGTGAGGGTGACAGGGGCATTGATGAGCAGTTCTTC
TRBV6-5	TRBJ1-2	.	few	CASSYRARDGYTF	TGTGCCAGCAGTTACCGGGCCAGGGACGGCTACACCTTC
TRBV28	TRBJ1-5	.	few	CASRALRGASQPQHF	TGTGCCAGCAGAGCTTTGCGGGGGGCGAGCCAGCCCCAGCATTTT
TRBV28	TRBJ2-3	.	.	CASNTVFALRDTDTQYF	TGTGCCAGCAATACGGTATTCGCTTTAAGGGACACAGATACGCAGTATTTT
TRBV30	TRBJ1-2	.	.	CAWTGGDYGYTF	TGTGCCTGGACGGGGGGGGACTATGGCTACACCTTC
TRBV5-1	TRBJ1-1	.	.	CASSNEGGGTEAFF	TGCGCCAGCAGCAACGAGGGGGGCGGCACTGAAGCTTTCTTT
TRBV15	TRBJ2-7	.	.	CATSPRWGDYEQYF	TGTGCCACCAGCCCTCGGTGGGGGGATTACGAGCAGTACTTC
TRBV20-1	TRBJ2-7	.	.	CSAKSWGFAYEQYF	TGCAGTGCTAAATCTTGGGGGTTTGCCTACGAGCAGTACTTC
TRBV11-2	TRBJ2-2	TRBD2	.	CASSLTSGRSGELFF	TGTGCCAGCAGCTTAACTAGCGGAAGGTCCGGGGAGCTGTTTTTT
TRBV25-1	TRBJ1-1	.	.	CASSVGGEAFF	TGTGCCAGCAGTGTCGGAGGTGAAGCTTTCTTT
TRBV19	TRBJ2-7	TRBD1	few	CASSPWTGGSYEQYF	TGTGCCAGTAGTCCCTGGACAGGGGGATCCTACGAGCAGTACTTC
TRBV20-1	TRBJ1-1	.	.	CSAREGSLRAFF	TGCAGTGCTAGAGAGGGGTCTCTTCGGGCTTTCTTT
TRBV19	TRBJ1-6	.	few	CASSSRGGGNSPLHF	TGTGCCAGTAGTAGCAGGGGAGGAGGAAATTCACCCCTCCACTTT
TRBV20-1	TRBJ1-1	.	.	CSAGQSDPEAFF	TGCAGTGCCGGACAGAGTGATCCTGAAGCTTTCTTT
TRBV11-2	TRBJ2-1	.	large	CASSLGGTEQFF	TGTGCCAGCAGCTTAGGGGGTACTGAGCAGTTCTTC
TRBV27	TRBJ2-7	TRBD1	.	CASSLGRGPTYEQYF	TGTGCCAGCAGTTTGGGTAGGGGGCCGACCTACGAGCAGTACTTC
TRBV20-1	TRBJ2-7	TRBD1	.	CSARKSATGSNYEQYF	TGCAGTGCTAGAAAATCTGCGACAGGGAGTAACTACGAGCAGTACTTC
TRBV6-1	TRBJ1-5	TRBD1	.	CASRTGGGNQPQHF	TGTGCCAGCAGGACAGGGGGCGGCAATCAGCCCCAGCATTTT
TRBV14	TRBJ1-2	TRBD1	.	CASSPLQGPSNYGYTF	TGTGCCAGCAGTCCCCTACAGGGGCCGTCTAACTATGGCTACACCTTC
TRBV27	TRBJ2-7	.	.	CASSSSYEQYF	TGTGCCAGCAGTTCCTCCTACGAGCAGTACTTC
TRBV12-3/TRBV12-4	TRBJ1-2	TRBD1	few	CASSPGQGGDGYTF	TGTGCCAGCAGTCCGGGACAGGGCGGCGATGGCTACACCTTC
TRBV3-1	TRBJ1-5	.	.	CASSQDLRNQPQHF	TGTGCCAGCAGCCAAGATTTGAGAAATCAGCCCCAGCATTTT
TRBV28	TRBJ1-5	.	.	CASSPTGLGRARPGQPQHF	TGTGCCAGCAGCCCAACGGGGCTAGGGAGGGCCCGCCCGGGTCAGCCCCAGCATTTT
TRBV15	TRBJ2-2	TRBD1	.	CATSRDVGQGTGELFF	TGTGCCACCAGCAGAGATGTCGGACAGGGCACCGGGGAGCTGTTTTTT
TRBV19	TRBJ1-2	.	few	CASSPGRIPYGYTF	TGTGCCAGTAGCCCGGGCCGAATTCCTTATGGCTACACCTTC
TRBV24-1	TRBJ1-5	.	few	CATSAGVRQPQHF	TGTGCCACCAGTGCAGGGGTCCGGCAGCCCCAGCATTTT
TRBV20-1	TRBJ1-1	TRBD1	few	CSARVDRATELGAFF	TGCAGTGCTAGAGTCGACAGGGCTACTGAACTAGGAGCTTTCTTT
TRBV6-1	TRBJ2-7	TRBD1	large	CASREDRGLGEQYF	TGTGCCAGCAGAGAGGACAGGGGGCTGGGCGAGCAGTACTTC
TRBV12-3/TRBV12-4	TRBJ1-3	.	.	CASSRSTGSAGNTIYF	TGTGCCAGCAGTCGATCGACAGGTTCAGCTGGAAACACCATATATTTT
TRBV20-1	TRBJ2-7	TRBD2	few	CSARDPLRLAEAYEQYF	TGCAGTGCTAGAGATCCCTTACGACTAGCGGAGGCCTACGAGCAGTACTTC
TRBV28	TRBJ1-2	.	.	CASTTDSFYGYTF	TGTGCCAGCACGACTGACAGCTTCTATGGCTACACCTTC
TRBV7-2	TRBJ1-3	.	.	CASSLRGASGNTIYF	TGTGCCAGCAGCTTGCGGGGGGCGAGTGGAAACACCATATATTTT
TRBV20-1	TRBJ2-1	TRBD1	few	CSATGQGPNEQFF	TGCAGTGCTACAGGACAGGGACCCAATGAGCAGTTCTTC
TRBV29-1	TRBJ2-5	TRBD1	.	CSAKTGGGGGETQYF	TGCAGCGCCAAGACAGGGGGCGGAGGGGGAGAGACCCAGTACTTC
TRBV20-1	TRBJ1-1	TRBD1	.	CSANTGTGQPNTEAFF	TGCAGTGCTAACACCGGGACAGGGCAACCGAACACTGAAGCTTTCTTT
TRBV6-5	TRBJ1-6	.	.	CASSYAQDGSPLHF	TGTGCCAGCAGTTACGCACAGGATGGGTCACCCCTCCACTTT
TRBV25-1	TRBJ2-5	TRBD1	.	CASGTDLETQYF	TGTGCCAGTGGGACAGATTTGGAGACCCAGTACTTC
TRBV6-1	TRBJ1-2	TRBD1	large	CASGKQGMLYGYTF	TGTGCCAGCGGAAAACAGGGGATGCTCTATGGCTACACCTTC